This T cell receptor (beta chain) derives from a study of blood T cell repertoires in COVID-19. Study information: Spain, Italy and the United States supplied samples that represented acute and convalescent COVID-19. PBMCs, B-cell-depleted T cells, or T cells were the source of the cDNA or gDNA that made up the material.

This CDR3 comprises 16 residues. Germline trimming cut 5 bases from V and 7 bases from J; bases unmatched to any gene: 13. The germline CDR1 and CDR2 sequences are LNHDA and SQIVND (reference sequence). Authors' data handling: By means of reference gene primer amplification, nucleated cell counts were estimated. Profiled with immunoSEQ multiplex PCR; TCRdb holds only in-frame clones, not every one. From that table come the V and J calls and clone size; the DNA was used to work out D and trimming. The data contain some 95,000 clones, approximately 80% of them singletons. The sequenced material came from peripheral blood. The J gene is TRBJ1-1, the V gene TRBV19, with TRBD1 matching over 10 bases. The clonotype originates from a man between 65 and 85 years old with acute or convalescent COVID-19. The CDR3 spells CASSPGTGESISEAFF. The CDR3 DNA reads as TGTGCCAGTAGTCCCGGGACAGGGGAGTCGATCAGTGAAGCTTTCTTT.